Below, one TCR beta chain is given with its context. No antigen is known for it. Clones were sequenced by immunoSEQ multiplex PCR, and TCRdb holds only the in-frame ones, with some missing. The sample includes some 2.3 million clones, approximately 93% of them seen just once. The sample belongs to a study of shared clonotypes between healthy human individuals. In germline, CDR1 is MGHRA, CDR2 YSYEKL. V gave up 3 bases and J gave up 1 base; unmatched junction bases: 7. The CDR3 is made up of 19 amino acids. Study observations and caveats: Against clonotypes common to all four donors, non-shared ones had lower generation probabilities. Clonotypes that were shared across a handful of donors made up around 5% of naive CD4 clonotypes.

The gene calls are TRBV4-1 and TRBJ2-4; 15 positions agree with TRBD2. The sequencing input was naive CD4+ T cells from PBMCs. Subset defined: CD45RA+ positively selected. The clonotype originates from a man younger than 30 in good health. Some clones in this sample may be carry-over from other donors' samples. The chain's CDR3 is CASSHGLAGGPRAKNIQYF. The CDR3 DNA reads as TGCGCCAGCAGCCACGGACTAGCGGGAGGGCCGAGGGCCAAAAACATTCAGTACTTC.